One sample yielded the 10 T cell receptor beta chains listed below, sequenced in a study of graft-versus-host responses after intestinal transplantation. TCRdb keeps only in-frame clones here, not all; method: immunoSEQ multiplex PCR. The sample lists almost 70,000 clones; 80% to 95% were seen once. The material was bone marrow, obtained around 720 days after intestinal transplantation. The source is a human patient who received an intestinal transplant, so some T cells may come from the graft donor.

V is TRBV29-1 and J is TRBJ2-5, with D perhaps matching TRBD1 (6 bases). The germline V gene encodes CDR1 SQVTM and CDR2 ANQGSEA. Trimming took 4 bases from V and 5 from J, leaving 14 bases between them. CDR3 length: 13 residues. The CDR3 is CSVGAGTGETQYF. The CDR3 DNA follows: TGCAGCGTTGGCGCGGGTACAGGGGAGACCCAGTACTTC.

The J gene is TRBJ2-3, the V gene TRBV13; 10 bases map to TRBD1. There are 15 residues in the CDR3. Germline CDR1 is PRHDT and CDR2 is FYEKMQ (reference sequence). Losses at the gene ends were 5 bases for V and 5 bases for J; bases not matched to a gene: 7. The CDR3 DNA is TGTGCCAGCAGCAATAAGACAGGGGGCGAAGATACGCAGTATTTT. Protein: CASSNKTGGEDTQYF. The whole variable domain, remainder taken from reference TRBV13 and TRBJ2-3, is AAGVIQSPRHLIKEKRETATLKCYPIPRHDTVYWYQQGPGQDPQFLISFYEKMQSDKGSIPDRFSAQQFSDYHSELNMSSLELGDSALYFCASSNKTGGEDTQYFGPGTRLTVL.

The chain carries TRBV19 and TRBJ2-5; D may be TRBD2 (6 bases). The end of the DNA aligns better with TRBJ2-7, so the J call may be wrong. CDR3 length: 14 amino acids. Germline assignment: CDR1 LNHDA and CDR2 SQIVND (reference sequence). This CDR3 is CASSIQEGIYEQYF. The CDR3 DNA follows: TGTGCCAGTAGTATACAGGAGGGGATCTACGAGCAGTACTTC.

The chain is built from TRBV7-6 and TRBJ2-2, with D possibly TRBD1 on 6 matching bases. V was cut by 4 bases and J by 0 bases, with 15 bases left in between. CDR3 size: 17 residues. Germline lookup yields CDR1 SGHVS and CDR2 FNYEAQ. The CDR3 coding sequence is TGTGCCAGCAGCTCGACCCGGGACAATTCGAACACCGGGGAGCTGTTTTTT. This sequence encodes CASSSTRDNSNTGELFF.

CDR3 sequence (DNA): TGTGCCAGCAGCCTAATCCCCCACCGTGTTCTCCACTCCTACGAGCAGTACTTC. Its protein product is CASSLIPHRVLHSYEQYF. The rearrangement uses TRBV7-7 and TRBJ2-7; D is ambiguous. CDR1 is SSHAT and CDR2 is FNYEAQ in the germline V gene (reference sequence). The V end was cut by 5 bases, the J end by 0 bases, with 23 bases between. This CDR3 is 18 amino acids long.

This clone was counted between two and nine times. The chain links TRBV4-1 to TRBJ2-6, with TRBD1 as a possible D gene (6 bases). The CDR3 is 16 amino acids. Trimming left V 3 bases short and J 4 bases short, with 13 bases between. Looked up from germline, CDR1 is MGHRA and CDR2 is YSYEKL. The CDR3 protein is CASSQEQGSGANVLTF. CDR3 bases: TGCGCCAGCAGCCAGGAACAGGGATCCGGGGCCAACGTCCTGACTTTC.

This chain joins TRBV7-9 and TRBJ2-7; D possibly corresponds to TRBD2 (7 bases). V lost 1 base and J 2 bases, leaving 15 bases between the germline ends. Germline lookup yields CDR1 SEHNR and CDR2 FQNEAQ (reference sequence). The CDR3 spans 16 residues. The CDR3 region has the DNA TGTGCCAGCAGCTTAGACGGCCGGGGGGCACCCTACGAGCAGTACTTC. It codes for CASSLDGRGAPYEQYF.

On this clone itself: The same CDR3 also results from other DNA sequences found in this sample. The rearrangement uses TRBV20-1 and TRBJ1-3; D call uncertain. The length of the CDR3 is 10 residues. Germline V lookup: CDR1 DFQATT, CDR2 SNEGSKA (reference sequence). The CDR3 loop reads CTEIGNTIYF. CDR3 bases: TGCACCGAAATAGGAAACACCATATATTTT.

The rearrangement uses TRBV5-4 and TRBJ1-5; maybe TRBD1 (6 bases). With 4 bases removed from V and 3 bases from J, the gap between germline ends came to 11 bases. The CDR3 loop spans 14 amino acids. Germline CDR1 reads SGHNT; CDR2 reads YYREEE (reference sequence). As DNA, the CDR3 is TGTGCCAGCAGCCTACAGGGCCCCAATCAGCCCCAGCATTTT. Protein sequence: CASSLQGPNQPQHF.

The rearrangement uses TRBV11-2 and TRBJ1-1; 10 positions agree with TRBD1. This CDR3 spans 14 amino acids. The trim removed 4 bases at V and 7 bases at J, leaving 6 bases unmatched. Germline V lookup: CDR1 SGHAT, CDR2 FQNNGV. The CDR3 sequence: CASSSDRGPIEAFF. Here the CDR3 DNA reads TGTGCCAGCAGCTCCGACAGGGGGCCGATTGAAGCTTTCTTT. Full variable domain (remainder filled in from reference TRBV11-2 and TRBJ1-1): EAGVAQSPRYKIIEKRQSVAFWCNPISGHATLYWYQQILGQGPKLLIQFQNNGVVDDSQLPKDRFSAERLKGVDSTLKIQPAKLEDSAVYLCASSSDRGPIEAFFGQGTRLTVV.